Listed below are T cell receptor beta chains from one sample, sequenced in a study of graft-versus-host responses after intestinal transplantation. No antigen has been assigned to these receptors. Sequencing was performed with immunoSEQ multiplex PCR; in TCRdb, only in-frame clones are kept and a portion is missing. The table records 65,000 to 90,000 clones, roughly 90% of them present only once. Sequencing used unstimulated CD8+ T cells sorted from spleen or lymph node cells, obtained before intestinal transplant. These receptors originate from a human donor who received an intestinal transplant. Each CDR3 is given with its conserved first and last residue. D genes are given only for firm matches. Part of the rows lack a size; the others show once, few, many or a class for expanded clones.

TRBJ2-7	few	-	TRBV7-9	CASATGTGQYF	TGTGCCAGCGCGACCGGGACTGGGCAGTACTTC
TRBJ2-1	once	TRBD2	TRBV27	CASSLTAGTYNEQFF	TGTGCCAGCAGTTTAACAGCGGGGACCTACAATGAGCAGTTCTTC
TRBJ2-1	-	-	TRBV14	CASSQDREYDNEQFF	TGTGCCAGCAGCCAAGATCGGGAGTACGACAATGAGCAGTTCTTC
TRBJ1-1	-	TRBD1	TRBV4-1	CASSQDGTGEETFF	TGCGCCAGCAGCCAAGATGGGACAGGGGAAGAAACTTTCTTT
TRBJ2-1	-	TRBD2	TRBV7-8	CASSLEPSGRYNEQFF	TGTGCCAGCAGCTTAGAACCTAGCGGGAGGTACAATGAGCAGTTCTTC
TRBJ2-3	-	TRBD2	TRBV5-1	CASSFQSLAGGPSTQYF	TGCGCCAGCAGCTTCCAAAGCCTAGCGGGGGGGCCGAGTACGCAGTATTTT
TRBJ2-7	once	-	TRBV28	CASSWREIGGKQYF	TGTGCCAGCAGTTGGAGGGAAATTGGCGGAAAGCAGTACTTC
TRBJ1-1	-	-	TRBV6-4	CASSGGGRFSTEAFF	TGTGCCAGCAGTGGGGGGGGGCGGTTCAGCACTGAAGCTTTCTTT
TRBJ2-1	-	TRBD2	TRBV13	CASSPRGTSGSPEQFF	TGTGCCAGCAGCCCCCGGGGGACTAGCGGGAGCCCGGAGCAGTTCTTC
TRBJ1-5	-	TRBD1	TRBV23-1	CASSPPDRGDSNQPQHF	TGCGCCAGCAGTCCTCCCGACAGGGGAGACAGCAATCAGCCCCAGCATTTT
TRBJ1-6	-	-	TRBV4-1	CASSQMAGLSYNSPLHF	TGCGCCAGCAGCCAAATGGCAGGTCTCTCTTATAATTCACCCCTCCACTTT
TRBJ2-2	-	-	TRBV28	CASREPGTGELFF	TGTGCCAGCAGGGAGCCTGGCACCGGGGAGCTGTTTTTT
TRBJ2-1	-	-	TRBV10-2	CASWRNEQFF	TGCGCCAGCTGGCGGAATGAGCAGTTCTTC
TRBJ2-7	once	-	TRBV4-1	CASSQDLGGEDRSSYEQYF	TGCGCCAGCAGCCAAGATCTTGGGGGTGAAGACAGGAGCTCCTACGAGCAGTACTTC
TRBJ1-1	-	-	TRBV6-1	CASRGSGEMNTEAFF	TGTGCCAGCAGGGGGTCAGGGGAAATGAACACTGAAGCTTTCTTT
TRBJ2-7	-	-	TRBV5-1	CASSLDGLPGYEQYF	TGCGCCAGCAGCTTGGACGGACTACCAGGATACGAGCAGTACTTC
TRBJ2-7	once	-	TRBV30	CAWSVPDRSSSYEQYF	TGTGCCTGGAGTGTCCCGGACAGATCCAGCTCCTACGAGCAGTACTTC
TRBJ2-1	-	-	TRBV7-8	CASSLGVAEQFF	TGTGCCAGCAGCTTAGGGGTAGCGGAGCAGTTCTTC
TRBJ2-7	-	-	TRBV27	CASSSRLAYEQYF	TGTGCCAGCAGTTCCCGGCTAGCCTACGAGCAGTACTTC
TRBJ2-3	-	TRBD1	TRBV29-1	CSVEGPINSDRDTDTQYF	TGCAGCGTTGAAGGACCTATTAACTCGGACAGGGACACAGATACGCAGTATTTT
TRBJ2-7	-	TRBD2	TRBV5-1	CASSLEPGLAGGRYEQYF	TGCGCCAGCAGCTTGGAACCGGGACTAGCGGGGGGGAGGTACGAGCAGTACTTC
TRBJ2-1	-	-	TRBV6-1	CASSERVGLYNEQFF	TGTGCCAGCAGTGAAAGGGTGGGACTCTACAATGAGCAGTTCTTC
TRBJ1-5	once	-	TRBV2	CASSEFQGLGQPQHF	TGTGCCAGCAGTGAGTTTCAGGGGCTTGGGCAGCCCCAGCATTTT
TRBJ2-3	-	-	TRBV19	CASRAWDSADTQYF	TGTGCCAGTAGGGCTTGGGACTCTGCAGATACGCAGTATTTT
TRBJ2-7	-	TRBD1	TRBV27	CASSAHIRDSPYEQYF	TGTGCCAGCAGCGCTCATATTCGGGACAGTCCCTACGAGCAGTACTTC
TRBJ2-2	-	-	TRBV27	CASSRHRRTVGELFF	TGTGCCAGCAGTAGGCACCGAAGGACAGTTGGGGAGCTGTTTTTT
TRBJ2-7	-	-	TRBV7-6	CASSIRQFYEQYF	TGTGCCAGCAGCATTAGACAGTTCTACGAGCAGTACTTC
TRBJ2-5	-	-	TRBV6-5	CASSGTGLLPETQYF	TGTGCCAGCAGTGGCACGGGACTCCTCCCGGAGACCCAGTACTTC
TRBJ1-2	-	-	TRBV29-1	CSEKRDPYGYTF	TGCAGCGAGAAGCGGGACCCTTATGGCTACACCTTC
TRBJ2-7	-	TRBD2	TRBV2	CASSEYGGAPYEQYF	TGTGCCAGCAGTGAATACGGGGGGGCCCCATACGAGCAGTACTTC
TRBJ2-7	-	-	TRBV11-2	CASSLGRGGSEQYF	TGTGCCAGCAGCTTAGGGAGGGGGGGTTCCGAGCAGTACTTC
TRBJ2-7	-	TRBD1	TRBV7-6	CASSLGQGASHEQYF	TGTGCCAGCAGCCTAGGACAGGGGGCGAGCCACGAGCAGTACTTC
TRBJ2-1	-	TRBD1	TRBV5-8	CASSWGQGNNEQFF	TGTGCCAGCTCCTGGGGACAGGGAAACAATGAGCAGTTCTTC
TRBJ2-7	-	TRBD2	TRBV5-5	CASSLPGEGLYEQYF	TGTGCCAGCAGCCTACCCGGGGAGGGCCTCTACGAGCAGTACTTC
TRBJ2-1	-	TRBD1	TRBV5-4	CASSLGQGAEVEQFF	TGTGCCAGCAGCCTGGGACAGGGGGCCGAGGTTGAGCAGTTCTTC
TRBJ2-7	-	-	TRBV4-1	CASSQGRGTVHEQYF	TGCGCCAGCAGCCAAGGTCGCGGGACTGTACACGAGCAGTACTTC
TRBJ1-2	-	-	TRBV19	CASSWGQANYGYTF	TGTGCCAGTAGTTGGGGGCAAGCTAACTATGGCTACACCTTC
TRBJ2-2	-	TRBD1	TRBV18	CASSPLTGQHTGELFF	TGTGCCAGCTCACCACTGACAGGGCAGCACACCGGGGAGCTGTTTTTT
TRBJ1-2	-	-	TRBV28	CASSSPREGNYGYTF	TGTGCCAGCAGTTCCCCCCGGGAGGGGAACTATGGCTACACCTTC
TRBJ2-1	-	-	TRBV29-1	CSVEGTGSDNEQFF	TGCAGCGTTGAAGGTACAGGGTCGGACAATGAGCAGTTCTTC
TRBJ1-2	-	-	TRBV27	CASSLSSKGGYTF	TGTGCCAGCAGTTTAAGTAGCAAAGGTGGCTACACCTTC
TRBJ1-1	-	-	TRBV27	CASSFSLNTEAFF	TGTGCCAGCAGTTTTAGCCTGAACACTGAAGCTTTCTTT
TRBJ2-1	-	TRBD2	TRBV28	CASIELAGGSVEQFF	TGTGCCAGCATAGAACTAGCGGGGGGGAGCGTTGAGCAGTTCTTC
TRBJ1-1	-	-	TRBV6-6	CASMWAEENTEAFF	TGTGCCAGCATGTGGGCAGAAGAGAACACTGAAGCTTTCTTT
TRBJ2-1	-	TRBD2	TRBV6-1	CASSELADNEQFF	TGTGCCAGCAGTGAGCTAGCGGACAATGAGCAGTTCTTC
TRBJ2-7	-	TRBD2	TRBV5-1	CASSLVERGYEQYF	TGCGCCAGCAGCTTGGTCGAGCGGGGCTACGAGCAGTACTTC